These 23 T cell receptor beta chains were sequenced from one sample in a study of OX40 agonist ivuxolimab in advanced cancers. Using immunoSEQ multiplex PCR, the repertoire was profiled, and TCRdb retains in-frame clones only, with some absent. Of about 82,000 clones listed, less than 85% are singletons. This sample comprised CD4+ or CD8+ T cells sorted from blood, obtained in a trial of the OX40 agonist ivuxolimab. All receptors come from an adult with an advanced solid tumor such as melanoma, head and neck, liver or kidney cancer.

This chain uses TRBV7-2 with TRBJ1-1, with D possibly matching TRBD1 (5 bases). V was trimmed by 1 base and J by 5 bases, leaving 14 bases between them. Germline loops: CDR1 SGHTA, CDR2 FQGNSA. This CDR3 has 15 residues. In DNA form, the CDR3 reads TGTGCCAGCAGCTTAGTTCCAGGGTTGCTTACTGAAGCTTTCTTT. This sequence encodes CASSLVPGLLTEAFF.

This clone occurred once. This sequence joins TRBV10-3 and TRBJ1-1, with 9 bases identical to TRBD1. CDR1 ENHRY and CDR2 SYGVKD come from the germline V gene. V shed 5 bases and J 7 bases; nucleotides not matched to a gene: 5. This CDR3 has 13 amino acids. The CDR3 bases are TGTGCCATCAGTCAACAGGGGGCGAGTGAAGCTTTCTTT. It translates to CAISQQGASEAFF.

The rearrangement uses TRBV7-2 and TRBJ2-7; 8 positions match TRBD2. Per germline, CDR1 SGHTA and CDR2 FQGNSA. Trimming removed 2 bases from V and 6 bases from J; junction bases left unmatched: 6. CDR3 length equals 14 residues. The CDR3 protein is CASSLSGGPREQYF. CDR3 nucleotides: TGTGCCAGCAGCTTAAGCGGGGGCCCACGCGAGCAGTACTTC.

V usage is TRBV19 and J usage is TRBJ2-5, with D possibly matching TRBD1 (6 bases). CDR1 and CDR2 from the germline V gene are LNHDA and SQIVND (reference sequence). There are 16 residues in the CDR3. Trimming removed 7 bases at V and 4 bases at J, with 22 bases between. The CDR3 loop reads CASNPTPQGHTETQYF. In DNA form, the CDR3 reads TGTGCCAGTAATCCTACTCCACAGGGACACACAGAGACCCAGTACTTC.

This chain links TRBV6-1 with TRBJ2-7; D is perhaps TRBD1 (5 bases). Trimming took 10 bases from V and 0 from J, leaving 13 bases between them. Germline V gene sequence: CDR1 MNHNS, CDR2 SASEGT. The length of the CDR3 is 13 residues. CDR3 amino acids: CATQGGNSYEQYF. CDR3 sequence (DNA): TGTGCCACCCAGGGTGGCAACTCCTACGAGCAGTACTTC.

The V gene is TRBV6-4, the J gene TRBJ2-6; the D is unclear. The CDR3 totals 17 residues. Germline V CDR1 and CDR2: MRHNA, SNTAGT. V was cut by 4 bases and J by 0 bases, with 13 bases left in between. The chain's CDR3 is CASSAELTRSGANVLTF. DNA of the CDR3: TGTGCCAGCAGTGCAGAACTGACTCGCTCTGGGGCCAACGTCCTGACTTTC.

The chain couples TRBV30 to TRBJ2-3; no definite D call. The CDR3 has 11 residues. Deletions cut 1 base from V and 6 bases from J, with 5 bases between. CDR1 is GTSNPN, CDR2 SVGIG, per germline (reference sequence). CDR3 in amino acids: CAWSGGDTQYF. Written as DNA, the CDR3 is TGTGCCTGGAGTGGTGGCGATACGCAGTATTTT.

This clone was recorded once. This chain uses TRBV5-1 with TRBJ2-2, with 13 nucleotides matching TRBD2. This CDR3 has 17 amino acids. Germline CDR1 is SGHRS and CDR2 is YFSETQ. The J segment lost 8 bases and the V segment lost 6 bases, leaving 13 bases of the junction unmatched. In DNA form, the CDR3 reads TGCGCCAGCATACCAACTCCCACTAGCGGGGGGGCTGGGGAGCTGTTTTTT. Amino acids: CASIPTPTSGGAGELFF.

The chain uses TRBV30 and TRBJ2-6; no clear D. This CDR3 is built from 13 residues. V was pared by 3 bases and J by 2 bases, with 5 bases between. Germline CDR1 and CDR2: GTSNPN and SVGIG (reference sequence). The CDR3 nucleotides are TGTGCCTGGAGCTACCCTGGGGCCAACGTCCTGACTTTC. It specifies CAWSYPGANVLTF.

V is TRBV6-6 and J is TRBJ1-2; D may be TRBD1 (5 bases). V was trimmed by 5 bases and J by 3 bases, leaving 13 bases between them. The CDR3 is 14 residues long. The germline V gene has CDR1 MNHNY and CDR2 SVGAGI (reference sequence). The CDR3 loop is CASSPGGGYYGYTF. The DNA for the CDR3 is TGTGCCAGCAGTCCCGGGGGAGGGTACTATGGCTACACCTTC.

The chain joins TRBV11-2 to TRBJ2-7, with 7 bases matching TRBD2. The CDR3 loop spans 16 amino acids. The germline V gene encodes CDR1 SGHAT and CDR2 FQNNGV. Losses at the gene ends were 1 base for V and 0 bases for J; bases not matched to a gene: 6. For the CDR3, the DNA is TGTGCCAGCAGCTTAGGGGCTAGCGGATCCTCCTACGAGCAGTACTTC. Its translation: CASSLGASGSSYEQYF.

This clone was picked up a small number of times. This chain joins TRBV4-1 and TRBJ2-7; D may be TRBD2 (5 bases). Trimming took 4 bases from V and 3 from J, leaving 16 bases between them. The CDR3 is made up of 15 amino acids. Germline CDR1 and CDR2: MGHRA and YSYEKL. The CDR3 sequence is CASSLIGIPFYEQYF. As DNA, the CDR3 is TGCGCCAGCAGCCTCATCGGGATCCCTTTCTACGAGCAGTACTTC.

The V gene is TRBV2, the J gene TRBJ1-4, with TRBD1 matching over 9 bases. J lost 6 bases, V lost 2 bases, and 4 bases had no gene match. The length of the CDR3 is 15 residues. The germline CDR1 and CDR2 sequences are SNHLY and FYNNEI. CDR3 in DNA: TGTGCCAGCAGTGAATTGGGACAGGGCCATGAAAAACTGTTTTTT. As protein: CASSELGQGHEKLFF.

The sample holds a few counts of this clone. V usage is TRBV4-1 and J usage is TRBJ1-6; possible D gene TRBD1, 5 bases. V lost 3 bases and J lost 8, with 11 bases in between. Per the germline V gene, CDR1 is MGHRA and CDR2 is YSYEKL. The CDR3 runs 14 residues. The CDR3 nucleotides are TGCGCCAGCAGCCAGGGCAGGGTTTATTCACCCCTCCACTTT. Protein sequence: CASSQGRVYSPLHF.

The chain couples TRBV9 to TRBJ2-5; D is uncertain. This CDR3 spans 14 amino acids. Trimming cost V 4 bases and J 2 bases, with 12 bases left between them. The germline V gene has CDR1 SGDLS and CDR2 YYNGEE. In nucleotides, the CDR3 is TGTGCCAGCAGCTTCAGAGGTCAGCAAGAGACCCAGTACTTC. Translating it yields CASSFRGQQETQYF.

The chain carries TRBV9 and TRBJ1-2; 7 nucleotides agree with TRBD1. This CDR3 has 16 amino acids. CDR1 SGDLS and CDR2 YYNGEE come from the germline V gene. J lost 4 bases, V lost 3 bases, and 12 bases had no gene match. In nucleotides, the CDR3 is TGTGCCAGCAGCGGCCGGAAGACAGGGCTTAGCTATGGCTACACCTTC. Encoded protein: CASSGRKTGLSYGYTF.

The chain is built from TRBV5-6 and TRBJ2-5; D gene uncertain. Germline V gene lookup returns CDR1 SGHDT and CDR2 YYEEEE. The V gene lost 0 bases and the J gene lost 2 bases, with 11 bases spanning the gap. This CDR3 has 15 residues. The CDR3 bases are TGTGCCAGCAGCTTGGGAGCACTTCGGCAAGAGACCCAGTACTTC. Protein: CASSLGALRQETQYF.

This chain joins TRBV5-6 and TRBJ2-7, with 8 bases matching TRBD1. The germline V gene encodes CDR1 SGHDT and CDR2 YYEEEE. V lost 4 bases and J lost 0; bases outside the gene matches: 0. This CDR3 region has 13 residues. The chain's CDR3 is CASSGQGSYEQYF. The CDR3 DNA sequence: TGTGCCAGCAGCGGACAGGGCTCCTACGAGCAGTACTTC.

J is TRBJ2-3 and V is TRBV7-2, with 8 nucleotides matching TRBD2. Germline trimming cut 7 bases from V and 7 bases from J; bases unmatched to any gene: 10. This CDR3 comprises 14 residues. The germline gives CDR1 SGHTA, CDR2 FQGNSA. The CDR3 reads CASNPYGGANTQYF. Written as DNA, the CDR3 is TGTGCCAGCAACCCCTACGGGGGGGCGAATACGCAGTATTTT.

J is TRBJ1-2 and V is TRBV19; no clear D gene. The CDR3 runs 17 residues. Germline lookup yields CDR1 LNHDA and CDR2 SQIVND (reference sequence). Trimming took 4 bases from V and 3 from J, leaving 21 bases between them. The CDR3 spells CASSTPYVGIPDYGYTF. CDR3 nucleotides: TGTGCCAGTAGTACCCCGTACGTCGGCATTCCGGACTATGGCTACACCTTC.

The chain uses TRBV30 and TRBJ2-3; weak D call: TRBD1 (7 bases). The germline V and J ends were trimmed by 2 bases and 2 bases, with 11 bases remaining between them. This CDR3 has 14 residues. Per germline, CDR1 GTSNPN and CDR2 SVGIG (reference sequence). CDR3 in DNA: TGTGCCTGGAGTCCAGGGGGGAACACAGATACGCAGTATTTT. Encoded protein: CAWSPGGNTDTQYF.

V gene TRBV7-2 combines with J gene TRBJ1-1, with unresolved D. V shed 8 bases and J shed 6 bases, with 28 bases lying between them. This CDR3 has 17 residues. Per the germline V gene, CDR1 is SGHTA and CDR2 is FQGNSA. The CDR3 DNA is TGTGCCAGCCCCGGGCGGGCGGCAGATTTCTCTGTTTCTGAAGCTTTCTTT. This codes for CASPGRAADFSVSEAFF.

The gene calls are TRBV6-4 and TRBJ1-1; 9 bases are a match to TRBD1. The germline V gene has CDR1 MRHNA and CDR2 SNTAGT. V lost 4 bases and J lost 3; bases outside the gene matches: 9. The CDR3 is 16 residues long. The CDR3 nucleotides read TGTGCCAGCAGTGCTCGGACAGGGGCGGCGTACACTGAAGCTTTCTTT. This encodes CASSARTGAAYTEAFF.